This T cell receptor (beta chain) was obtained from a study of metastatic and nonmetastatic thyroid tumors (dated by TCRdb to 2020 to 2022). Background for the entire study: Repertoires were compared across peripheral blood and tumor or nodule tissue samples from malignant and benign thyroid patients.

The library was built by means of PCR. Instrument used: Illumina HiSeq 4000. High-throughput sequencing was used to profile the CDR3 region of the TCR beta-chain in every patient. The study's processing was this. The researchers built a classifier to tell apart papillary thyroid cancer patients with distant metastasis, based on CDR3 differences among clinicopathological groups. To measure repertoire diversity the researchers used the Shannon index, while the Morisita-Horn index served to gauge how similar the tumor and blood repertoires were. The public reads were run again by TCRdb, first through fastp at Q25 and then through MiXCR, and only productive beta chains were kept. For this entry, the V and J calls and clone size follow TCRdb and not the study's own pipeline. The sample table contains more than 4,000 clones; only one count was recorded for roughly 30% of them. The ten largest clones capture approximately 27% of the sample.

A note on this clone: No antigen is known for it. The input lacks base qualities; no much larger clone sits a single base away.

V is clipped by 2 bases and J by 2 bases, and the sequence between their germline boundaries is 9 bases long. The CDR3, from cysteine to phenylalanine, totals 14 residues. The CDR3 DNA has 42 bases and is translated from base 1. Sequences SGHAT (CDR1) and FQNNGV (CDR2) are obtained from the germline V gene. The study at large found these results: In both blood and tumor samples, TCR beta diversity was reported to be significantly higher in malignant tumors than in benign nodules.

None of the patients had been given any treatment before thyroid surgery. Patient clinical samples collected from 2012 to 2018 were retrospectively analysed using T-cell receptor beta sequencing. Recombination connected TRBV11-2 to TRBJ1-2; 6 matching bases give a weak D call of TRBD1. Sequences were obtained from adjacent normal tissue. This sequence was found in a female donor with papillary thyroid cancer or a benign thyroid nodule (not recorded which). Some clones in this sample may be carry-over from other donors' samples. Read as DNA, the sequence is TGTGCCAGCAGCTTACCGGGGGCGAACTATGGCTACACCTTC. This codes for CASSLPGANYGYTF.